This is a list of T cell receptor beta chains from one sample in a study of blood T cell repertoires in COVID-19. This table comes from immunoSEQ multiplex PCR, and its TCRdb copy is limited to in-frame clones, with some not included. This sample carries around 250,000 clones, around 90% of them seen once, and the ten largest clones take 10% to 13%. Sample: peripheral blood. The source of these receptors is a woman in her 70s with COVID-19, enrolled during active disease. CDR3s include the opening cysteine and the closing phenylalanine or tryptophan. D genes are given only for firm matches. Not every row has a clone size; where given, it reads once, few, many or a size class.

>TRBJ2-1|.|.|TRBV7-9
CASSLYARDTNEQFF
TGTGCCAGCAGCTTATATGCCCGGGACACCAATGAGCAGTTCTTC
>TRBJ2-2|.|.|TRBV9
CASSGTSNTGELFF
TGTGCCAGCAGCGGAACCAGTAACACCGGGGAGCTGTTTTTT
>TRBJ1-6|.|TRBD1|TRBV27
CASSFSPTGDSPLHF
TGTGCCAGCAGTTTTTCCCCGACAGGGGATTCACCCCTCCACTTT
>TRBJ1-4|.|.|TRBV7-9
CASSLASDSNEKLFF
TGTGCCAGCAGCTTAGCTTCGGACTCTAATGAAAAACTGTTTTTT
>TRBJ2-1|.|.|TRBV7-6
CASSPTAGKDPFYNEQFF
TGTGCCAGCAGCCCAACCGCGGGAAAGGACCCTTTTTACAATGAGCAGTTCTTC
>TRBJ1-1|.|.|TRBV4-2
CASSQERTSGNTEAFF
TGTGCCAGCAGCCAAGAAAGGACTTCGGGGAACACTGAAGCTTTCTTT
>TRBJ2-1|.|TRBD2|TRBV12-5
CASAEGWAGGSNEQFF
TGTGCTAGTGCCGAAGGTTGGGCGGGAGGCAGTAATGAGCAGTTCTTC
>TRBJ2-2|.|.|TRBV4-2
CASSQDKSGYSDTGELFF
TGTGCCAGCAGCCAAGATAAGTCGGGGTACTCGGACACCGGGGAGCTGTTTTTT
>TRBJ2-3|few|.|TRBV27
CASSLFSADTQYF
TGTGCCAGCAGTTTATTTTCCGCAGATACGCAGTATTTT
>TRBJ1-6|.|.|TRBV19
CASTRGNYNSPLHF
TGTGCCAGTACCAGGGGTAACTATAATTCACCCCTCCACTTT
>TRBJ1-1|.|.|TRBV19
CASSNRRQRNTEAFF
TGTGCCAGTAGTAATCGTCGACAGCGGAACACTGAAGCTTTCTTT
>TRBJ2-5|.|.|TRBV5-4
CASSRQRGSKRTQYF
TGTGCCAGCAGCCGGCAGCGAGGAAGCAAGAGGACCCAGTACTTC
>TRBJ1-6|.|.|TRBV19
CASSIGDYSPLHF
TGTGCCAGTAGTATCGGGGACTACTCACCCCTCCACTTT
>TRBJ1-1|.|TRBD1|TRBV5-1
CASRLQDRGTEAFF
TGCGCCAGCAGACTCCAGGACAGGGGCACTGAAGCTTTCTTT
>TRBJ2-1|.|TRBD2|TRBV24-1
CATSDTGGSSYNEQFF
TGTGCCACCAGTGATACGGGAGGGAGCTCCTACAATGAGCAGTTCTTC
>TRBJ1-6|few|.|TRBV19
CASSMLAGQNSPLHF
TGTGCCAGTAGTATGTTGGCAGGGCAGAATTCACCCCTCCACTTT
>TRBJ1-1|.|.|TRBV15
CATSRERVLGLNTEAFF
TGTGCCACCAGCAGAGAGCGGGTGTTGGGATTGAACACTGAAGCTTTCTTT
>TRBJ1-5|.|.|TRBV27
CASSLQGPNQPQHF
TGTGCCAGCAGTCTACAGGGTCCTAATCAGCCCCAGCATTTT
>TRBJ2-7|.|.|TRBV6-5
CASSYRGEQYF
TGTGCCAGCAGTTACCGGGGCGAGCAGTACTTC
>TRBJ2-1|.|TRBD2|TRBV7-6
CASSLLSSGANEQFF
TGTGCCAGCAGCTTACTGAGTAGCGGGGCCAATGAGCAGTTCTTC
>TRBJ1-6|.|TRBD1|TRBV28
CASNPGQGNSPLHF
TGTGCCAGCAACCCGGGACAGGGTAATTCACCCCTCCACTTT
>TRBJ1-4|once|TRBD1|TRBV30
CACNRDSDEKLFF
TGTGCCTGTAACCGGGACAGCGATGAAAAACTGTTTTTT
>TRBJ2-1|.|TRBD1|TRBV27
CASSLSTGVPNNEQFF
TGTGCCAGCAGTTTATCGACAGGGGTTCCCAACAATGAGCAGTTCTTC
>TRBJ1-3|few|.|TRBV5-1
CASSPTAGISNTIYF
TGCGCCAGCAGTCCTACCGCCGGGATTTCGAACACCATATATTTT
>TRBJ1-4|.|.|TRBV3-1/TRBV3-2
CASRRRGGGEKLFF
TGTGCCAGCCGCAGGCGGGGCGGGGGTGAAAAACTGTTTTTT
>TRBJ2-1|.|TRBD2|TRBV5-1
CASTLLAGVANEQFF
TGCGCCAGCACCCTCCTAGCGGGCGTGGCCAATGAGCAGTTCTTC
>TRBJ2-1|.|TRBD2|TRBV27
CASSLLGGTSGPSSYNEQFF
TGTGCCAGCAGTTTATTGGGGGGGACTAGCGGGCCGAGCTCCTACAATGAGCAGTTCTTC
>TRBJ2-3|.|.|TRBV11-3
CASSPRETTDTQYF
TGTGCCAGCAGCCCTCGGGAGACGACAGATACGCAGTATTTT
>TRBJ2-5|.|TRBD2|TRBV6-5
CASRRGLAAQETQYF
TGTGCCAGCAGGAGGGGACTAGCGGCCCAAGAGACCCAGTACTTC
>TRBJ2-3|once|TRBD2|TRBV4-1
CASSQRLAATDTQYF
TGCGCCAGCAGCCAACGACTAGCGGCCACAGATACGCAGTATTTT
>TRBJ2-5|.|.|TRBV14
CASSQARTLQETQYF
TGTGCCAGCAGCCAAGCTAGGACTCTCCAAGAGACCCAGTACTTC
>TRBJ1-4|.|TRBD1|TRBV6-1
CASSVQPGTGNEKLFF
TGTGCCAGCAGTGTCCAACCGGGGACAGGGAACGAAAAACTGTTTTTT
>TRBJ1-5|.|.|TRBV6-5
CASRGRSDQPQHF
TGTGCCAGCCGGGGGAGGAGCGATCAGCCCCAGCATTTT
>TRBJ1-4|.|.|TRBV9
CASRVQVAANEKLFF
TGTGCCAGCAGGGTCCAGGTAGCGGCTAATGAAAAACTGTTTTTT
>TRBJ1-3|.|TRBD1|TRBV18
CASSPGQGGSGNTIYF
TGTGCCAGCTCACCTGGACAGGGGGGATCTGGAAACACCATATATTTT
>TRBJ2-2|.|TRBD2|TRBV5-1
CASSLQGLAGGTGELFF
TGCGCCAGCAGCCTACAGGGACTAGCGGGAGGAACCGGGGAGCTGTTTTTT
>TRBJ2-3|.|.|TRBV7-2
CASSFGITDTQYF
TGTGCCAGCAGCTTCGGTATAACAGATACGCAGTATTTT
>TRBJ1-5|.|.|TRBV18
CASSTGNWGQPQHF
TGTGCCAGCTCAACAGGGAATTGGGGTCAGCCCCAGCATTTT
>TRBJ2-7|.|.|TRBV29-1
CSVEGSSYEQYF
TGCAGCGTTGAGGGGAGCTCCTACGAGCAGTACTTC
>TRBJ2-1|.|TRBD1|TRBV29-1
CSVVRGQGSYNEQFF
TGCAGCGTTGTGAGGGGGCAGGGGTCCTACAATGAGCAGTTCTTC
>TRBJ2-1|.|TRBD2|TRBV18
CASSPFEREGSEQFF
TGTGCCAGCTCACCATTCGAGCGGGAGGGCTCTGAGCAGTTCTTC
>TRBJ2-7|.|TRBD1|TRBV13
CASSLTTPGQGSYEQYF
TGTGCCAGCAGCCTCACTACCCCGGGACAGGGTTCCTACGAGCAGTACTTC
>TRBJ1-2|.|.|TRBV6-1
CASSDRGGDYGYTF
TGTGCCAGCAGTGACCGCGGCGGGGACTATGGCTACACCTTC
>TRBJ1-2|.|.|TRBV28
CASSAAVGGYTF
TGTGCCAGCAGTGCGGCGGTGGGTGGCTACACCTTC
>TRBJ1-5|.|TRBD1|TRBV11-1
CASSKQGNQPQHF
TGTGCCAGCAGCAAACAGGGGAATCAGCCCCAGCATTTT
>TRBJ2-2|.|.|TRBV7-3
CASSPLVGGISGELFF
TGTGCCAGCAGCCCACTCGTAGGAGGGATCTCCGGGGAGCTGTTTTTT
>TRBJ2-1|.|TRBD2|TRBV7-3
CASSLSSSGYNEQFF
TGTGCCAGCAGCTTGTCGTCTAGCGGGTACAATGAGCAGTTCTTC
>TRBJ2-7|.|TRBD1|TRBV10-2
CASSEFPRQGSSYEQYF
TGCGCCAGCAGTGAGTTTCCGCGACAGGGCAGCTCCTACGAGCAGTACTTC
>TRBJ1-1|many|.|TRBV28
CASSTGWAAEAFF
TGTGCCAGTAGTACAGGGTGGGCGGCTGAAGCTTTCTTT
>TRBJ1-6|.|.|TRBV6-1
CASSVDWRQGNSPLHF
TGTGCCAGCAGTGTCGATTGGCGGCAGGGGAATTCACCCCTCCACTTT
>TRBJ1-1|.|TRBD1|TRBV2
CASSAGTVVPEAFF
TGTGCCAGCAGTGCCGGGACAGTAGTCCCTGAAGCTTTCTTT
>TRBJ2-7|.|.|TRBV27
CASSPRGDRFAYEQYF
TGTGCCAGCAGTCCCAGGGGCGACAGGTTCGCCTACGAGCAGTACTTC
>TRBJ2-7|.|.|TRBV28
CASSLGGGTAYEQYF
TGTGCCAGCAGTTTAGGTGGCGGGACTGCCTACGAGCAGTACTTC